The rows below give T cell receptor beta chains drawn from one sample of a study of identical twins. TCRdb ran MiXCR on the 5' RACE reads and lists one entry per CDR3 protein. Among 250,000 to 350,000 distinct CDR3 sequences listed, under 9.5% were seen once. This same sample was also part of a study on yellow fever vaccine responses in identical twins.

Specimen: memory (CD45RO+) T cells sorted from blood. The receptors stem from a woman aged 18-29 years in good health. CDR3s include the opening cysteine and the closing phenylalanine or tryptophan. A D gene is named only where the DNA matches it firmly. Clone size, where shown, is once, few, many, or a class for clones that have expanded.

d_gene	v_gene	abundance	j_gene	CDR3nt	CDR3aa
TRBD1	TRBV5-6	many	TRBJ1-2	TGTGCCAGCAGCTCCGGGACAGCTCTCTATCGCTACACCTTC	CASSSGTALYRYTF
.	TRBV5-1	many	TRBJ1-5	TGCGCCAGCAGCTTGGCCGGGCGGACGGATCAGCCCCAGCATTTT	CASSLAGRTDQPQHF
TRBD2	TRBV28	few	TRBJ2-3	TGTGCCAGCAGAACCCTGACCGGGGCTAGCGGTCCAGATACGCAGTATTTT	CASRTLTGASGPDTQYF
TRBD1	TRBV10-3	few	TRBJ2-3	TGTGCCATCAGTACAGGGGACACAGATACGCAGTATTTT	CAISTGDTDTQYF
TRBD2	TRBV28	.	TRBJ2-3	TGTGCCAGCAGTCGACACACTAGCGGGAGGGGGACAGATACGCAGTATTTT	CASSRHTSGRGTDTQYF
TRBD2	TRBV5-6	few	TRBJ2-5	TGTGCCAGCAGCTGGGGGGGACTCCAGTTTGGGACCCAGTACTTC	CASSWGGLQFGTQYF
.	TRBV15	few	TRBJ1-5	TGTGCCACCAGCACTCCGAGACAGCCCCAGCATTTT	CATSTPRQPQHF
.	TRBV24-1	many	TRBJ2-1	TGTGCCACCAGTGAGGGGGACAAGGACTACAATGAGCAGTTCTTC	CATSEGDKDYNEQFF
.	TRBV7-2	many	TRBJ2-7	TGTGCCAGCAGCCAGGACAGGGAGGGGGAGCAGTACTTC	CASSQDREGEQYF
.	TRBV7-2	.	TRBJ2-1	TGTGCCAGCAGCCCCACCCTGCAGGGAATGGGGCACAATGAGCAGTTCTTC	CASSPTLQGMGHNEQFF
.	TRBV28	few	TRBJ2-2	TGTGCCAGCAGCCCAACCAAGGGGAACACCGGGGAGCTGTTTTTT	CASSPTKGNTGELFF
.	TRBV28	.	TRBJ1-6	TGTGCCAGCAGTTTAGGGCAGGGTTCCTATTCACCCCTCCACTTT	CASSLGQGSYSPLHF
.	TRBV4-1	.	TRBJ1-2	TGCGCCAGCAGCCAAGATCCCTCGGGGGTCTATGGCTACACCTTC	CASSQDPSGVYGYTF
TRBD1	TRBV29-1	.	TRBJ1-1	TGCAGCGTCACAGTAACAGGGGGGACTGAAGCTTTCTTT	CSVTVTGGTEAFF
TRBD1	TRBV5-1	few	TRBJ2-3	TGCGCCAGCAGGTCGGGACAGGCGACTCGGGATACGCAGTATTTT	CASRSGQATRDTQYF
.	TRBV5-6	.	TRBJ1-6	TGTGCCAGCAGCTTGGAGCGCCGGGGGCGGTCTAATTCACCCCTCCACTTT	CASSLERRGRSNSPLHF
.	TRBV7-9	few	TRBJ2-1	TGTGCCAGCAGTCGAGGGGGGGAGTACTTCTACAATGAGCAGTTCTTC	CASSRGGEYFYNEQFF
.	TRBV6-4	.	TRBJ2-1	TGTGCCAGCAGTGACGGAGGGTCTCTCAATGAGCAGTTCTTC	CASSDGGSLNEQFF